Each of the 10 T cell receptor beta chains below was sequenced from the same sample in a study of OX40 agonist ivuxolimab in advanced cancers. Sequencing was performed with immunoSEQ multiplex PCR; in TCRdb, only in-frame clones are kept and a portion is missing. The table has 30,000 to 45,000 clones, around four fifths seen once. This material consisted of CD4+ or CD8+ T cells sorted from blood, taken in a trial of the OX40 agonist ivuxolimab. The receptors originated from an adult with an advanced solid tumor such as melanoma, head and neck, liver or kidney cancer.

This chain connects TRBV10-3 to TRBJ2-1; 11 nucleotides align to TRBD2. Per the germline V gene, CDR1 is ENHRY and CDR2 is SYGVKD. V lost 5 bases to trimming and J lost 4 bases; unmatched junction nucleotides: 10. The CDR3 is 17 amino acids. CDR3 sequence: CAISYSGTSGIYNEQFF. DNA for the CDR3: TGTGCCATCAGTTACTCCGGGACTAGCGGCATTTACAATGAGCAGTTCTTC.

This clone was detected a few times. J is TRBJ1-2 and V is TRBV18; TRBD1 aligns across 7 bases. Germline loops: CDR1 KGHSH, CDR2 LQKENI. V gave up 1 base and J gave up 6 bases; unmatched junction bases: 2. The CDR3 sequence is 13 residues long. CDR3 sequence: CASSPRTGDGYTF. CDR3 DNA sequence: TGTGCCAGCTCACCACGGACAGGAGATGGCTACACCTTC.

The J gene is TRBJ1-2, the V gene TRBV4-1; no clear D gene. The germline CDR1 and CDR2 sequences are MGHRA and YSYEKL. V shed 4 bases and J shed 5 bases, with 8 bases lying between them. The CDR3 spans 12 residues. The CDR3 coding sequence is TGCGCCAGCAGCCCAGACTTATATGGCTACACCTTC. Protein product: CASSPDLYGYTF.

This rearrangement joins TRBV7-2 to TRBJ2-1; possibly TRBD1 for D (6 bases). V lost 2 bases and J 4 bases, leaving 12 bases between the germline ends. CDR3 length: 15 residues. Germline values: CDR1 SGHTA, CDR2 FQGNSA. The CDR3 DNA sequence: TGTGCCAGCAGCTTACAACAGGGTGGGTACAATGAGCAGTTCTTC. Amino acids: CASSLQQGGYNEQFF.

The chain carries TRBV5-8 and TRBJ1-2; the match to TRBD1 covers 7 bases. The V segment lost 3 bases and the J segment 2 bases; nucleotides outside the gene matches: 7. The CDR3 has 15 residues. Per the germline V gene, CDR1 is SGHTS and CDR2 is YDEGEE. The CDR3 DNA sequence: TGTGCCAGCAGCTCTTACAGGGGCATCAACTATGGCTACACCTTC. It translates to CASSSYRGINYGYTF.

This clone has just a few counts. This sequence joins TRBV5-4 and TRBJ1-6; TRBD1 aligns across 7 bases. Per the germline V gene, CDR1 is SGHNT and CDR2 is YYREEE (reference sequence). This CDR3 is 17 amino acids long. Losses at the gene ends were 4 bases for V and 0 bases for J; bases not matched to a gene: 7. DNA of the CDR3: TGTGCCAGCAGCCCCGGGACAGCCGGCTCCTATAATTCACCCCTCCACTTT. Its protein is CASSPGTAGSYNSPLHF.

V is TRBV18 and J is TRBJ2-7, with D tentatively TRBD1 or TRBD2 (5 bases each). Trimming took off 3 bases at V and 12 bases at J, with 18 bases between the two ends. The CDR3 runs to 13 residues. Germline V gene lookup returns CDR1 KGHSH and CDR2 LQKENI. CDR3 DNA sequence: TGTGCCAGCTCACCGGGGACGGATGCGTTTGGGTACTTC. This encodes CASSPGTDAFGYF.

The V call is TRBV5-1, the J call TRBJ1-2; 7 nucleotides match TRBD1. The germline V gene encodes CDR1 SGHRS and CDR2 YFSETQ. The trim removed 4 bases at V and 8 bases at J, leaving 8 bases unmatched. This CDR3 has 13 residues. The CDR3 nucleotides are TGCGCCAGCAGCATCACAGGGGTGAGGGGCTACACCTTC. Amino acids: CASSITGVRGYTF.

The chain combines TRBV7-3 with TRBJ2-4; 8 nucleotides agree with TRBD1. This CDR3 has 13 amino acids. Germline assignment: CDR1 SGHTA and CDR2 FQGTGA. Unmatched junction bases numbered 0, after V lost 2 bases and J lost 6 bases. For the CDR3, the DNA is TGTGCCAGCAGCTTAGGACAGGGAAACATTCAGTACTTC. The encoded protein is CASSLGQGNIQYF.

The J gene is TRBJ2-3, the V gene TRBV7-9, with 7 nucleotides matching TRBD1. The CDR3 totals 15 residues. The junction had 8 bases not matched to a gene; V was cut back by 8 bases and J by 0 bases. CDR1 and CDR2 (germline): SEHNR, FQNEAQ (reference sequence). CDR3 nucleotide sequence: TGTGCCAGCCTGGGACAGTTTTTAAGCACAGATACGCAGTATTTT. Amino acid sequence: CASLGQFLSTDTQYF.